The present T cell receptor beta chain was sequenced within a study of human T cells and chemical hapten exposure. At least ten counts were recorded for this clonotype. Time point indicated: patch test 2, 6 weeks after DPC sensitization. The treatment: therapeutic diphenylcyclopropenone sensitization with weekly scalp DPC. MiXCR, run by TCRdb on the RACE reads, gives a single entry per CDR3 protein. The data show some 99,000 distinct CDR3 sequences, roughly a tenth seen once. J lost 2 bases, V lost 6 bases, and 11 bases had no gene match. Germline V gives CDR1 MNHEY, CDR2 SVGEGT. The CDR3 covers 17 residues.

The J gene is TRBJ2-2, the V gene TRBV6-2 or TRBV6-3, with 8 bases identical to TRBD2. The origin of this receptor is a woman aged 40-49 years with alopecia areata. Some clones in this sample may be carry-over from other donors' samples. This specimen was whole blood, taken in connection with sensitization to the hapten diphenylcyclopropenone (DPC). The CDR3 DNA reads as TGTGCCAGCAGGAGATTAGCGGGGATACTAAACACCGGGGAGCTGTTTTTT. Translated, it gives CASRRLAGILNTGELFF.